Listed below are T cell receptor beta chains from one sample, sequenced in a study of T cells of healthy individuals. TCRdb passed the 5' RACE reads through MiXCR, listing each CDR3 protein once. The profile shows tens of thousands of distinct CDR3 sequences, roughly 17% of them singletons. The receptors originated from a human donor in good health. The CDR3 runs from the conserved cysteine through the conserved F or W. Each record gives: clone size, V gene, D gene, J gene, CDR3 protein, CDR3 DNA. A D gene is named only where the DNA matches it firmly. Only part of the rows carry a size: once, few, many, or a class if the clone is expanded.

many	TRBV20-1	TRBD2	TRBJ2-1	CSARVASLAGVGNEQFF	TGCAGTGCTAGAGTGGCCTCACTAGCGGGAGTAGGCAATGAGCAGTTCTTC
NA	TRBV12-3/TRBV12-4	NA	TRBJ2-3	CASSLYSDTQYF	TGTGCCAGCAGTTTATATTCGGATACGCAGTATTTT
many	TRBV12-3/TRBV12-4	NA	TRBJ2-1	CASSFGESYNEQFF	TGTGCCAGCAGTTTCGGGGAGAGCTACAATGAGCAGTTCTTC
NA	TRBV25-1	TRBD2	TRBJ2-5	CASRTAGQETQYF	TGTGCCAGCAGGACAGCGGGGCAAGAGACCCAGTACTTC
many	TRBV3-1	TRBD1	TRBJ2-7	CASSQGDRRHEQYF	TGTGCCAGCAGCCAAGGGGACAGGCGACACGAGCAGTACTTC
few	TRBV14	TRBD1	TRBJ2-1	CASRQQGSSYNEQFF	TGTGCCAGCAGACAACAGGGGAGCTCCTACAATGAGCAGTTCTTC
many	TRBV6-4	TRBD1	TRBJ1-1	CASSGTGKETEAFF	TGTGCCAGCAGTGGGACAGGGAAAGAGACTGAAGCTTTCTTT
many	TRBV7-3	TRBD1	TRBJ2-1	CASSPNSGQAYNEQFF	TGTGCCAGCAGCCCCAATTCGGGACAGGCGTACAATGAGCAGTTCTTC
few	TRBV20-1	TRBD1	TRBJ2-5	CSARGVALDRDQETQYF	TGCAGTGCTAGAGGTGTAGCCCTTGACAGGGACCAAGAGACCCAGTACTTC
few	TRBV11-2	TRBD1	TRBJ2-1	CASSLGTGFDNEQFF	TGTGCCAGCAGCTTGGGGACAGGGTTCGACAATGAGCAGTTCTTC
NA	TRBV4-1	NA	TRBJ2-7	CASSPSGRGGPSYEQYF	TGCGCCAGCAGCCCCTCAGGTAGGGGGGGTCCCTCCTACGAGCAGTACTTC
few	TRBV28	TRBD1	TRBJ1-2	CASSTGGNNYGYTF	TGTGCCAGCAGTACAGGGGGTAATAACTATGGCTACACCTTC
few	TRBV25-1	TRBD2	TRBJ2-1	CASSGDSGGAYNEQFF	TGTGCCAGCAGTGGCGATAGCGGGGGGGCTTACAATGAGCAGTTCTTC
many	TRBV4-1	TRBD1	TRBJ1-1	CASSQVGTGRGEAFF	TGCGCCAGCAGCCAAGTGGGGACAGGGAGGGGTGAAGCTTTCTTT
few	TRBV5-1	NA	TRBJ2-7	CASSLDNEQYF	TGCGCCAGCAGCTTGGATAACGAGCAGTACTTC
NA	TRBV4-3	NA	TRBJ2-7	CASSQEASFSYEQYF	TGCGCCAGCAGCCAAGAGGCTAGCTTCTCCTACGAGCAGTACTTC
few	TRBV21-1	NA	TRBJ1-3	CASSTLPAGESGNTIYF	TGTGCCAGCAGCACCCTACCCGCAGGGGAGTCTGGAAACACCATATATTTT
many	TRBV7-2	NA	TRBJ1-5	CASSLQTNQPQHF	TGTGCCAGCAGCTTACAAACTAATCAGCCCCAGCATTTT
NA	TRBV27	NA	TRBJ2-3	CASSRGGGITDTQYF	TGTGCCAGCAGTCGCGGAGGGGGCATCACAGATACGCAGTATTTT